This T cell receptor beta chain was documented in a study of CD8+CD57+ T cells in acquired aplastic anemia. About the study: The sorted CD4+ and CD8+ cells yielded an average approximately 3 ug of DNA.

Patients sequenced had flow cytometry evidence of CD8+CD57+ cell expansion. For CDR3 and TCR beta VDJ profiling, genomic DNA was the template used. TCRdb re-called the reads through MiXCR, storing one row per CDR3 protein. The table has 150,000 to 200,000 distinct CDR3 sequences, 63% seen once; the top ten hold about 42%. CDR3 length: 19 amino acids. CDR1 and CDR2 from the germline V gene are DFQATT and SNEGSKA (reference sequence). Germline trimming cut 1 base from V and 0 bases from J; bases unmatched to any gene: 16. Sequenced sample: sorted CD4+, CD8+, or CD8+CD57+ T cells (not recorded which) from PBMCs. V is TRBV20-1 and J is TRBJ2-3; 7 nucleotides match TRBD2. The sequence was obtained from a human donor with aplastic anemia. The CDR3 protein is CSARGSGTSVHTSTDTQYF. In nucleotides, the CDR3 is TGCAGTGCTAGAGGATCCGGAACTAGCGTACACACTAGCACAGATACGCAGTATTTT.